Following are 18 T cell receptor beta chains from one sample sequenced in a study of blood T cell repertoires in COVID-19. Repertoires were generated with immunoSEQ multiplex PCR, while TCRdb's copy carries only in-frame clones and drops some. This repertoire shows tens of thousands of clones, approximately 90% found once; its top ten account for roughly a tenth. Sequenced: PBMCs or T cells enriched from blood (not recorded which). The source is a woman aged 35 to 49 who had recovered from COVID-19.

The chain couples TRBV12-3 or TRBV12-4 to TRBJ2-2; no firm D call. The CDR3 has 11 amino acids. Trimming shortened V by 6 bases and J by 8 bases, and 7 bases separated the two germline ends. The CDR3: CASRFLGELFF. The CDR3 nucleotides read TGTGCCAGCAGGTTTCTTGGGGAGCTGTTTTTT.

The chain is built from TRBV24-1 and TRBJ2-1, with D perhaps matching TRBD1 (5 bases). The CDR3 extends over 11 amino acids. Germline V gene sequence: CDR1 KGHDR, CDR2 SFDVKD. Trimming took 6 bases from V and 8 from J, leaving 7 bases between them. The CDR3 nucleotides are TGTGCCACCAGTAAAGGGGATGAGCAGTTCTTC. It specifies CATSKGDEQFF.

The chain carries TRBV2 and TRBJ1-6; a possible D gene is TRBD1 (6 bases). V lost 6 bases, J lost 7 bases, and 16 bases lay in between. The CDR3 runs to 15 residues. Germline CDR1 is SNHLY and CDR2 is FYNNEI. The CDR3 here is CASRGLKQGNSPLHF. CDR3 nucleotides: TGTGCCAGCAGAGGGCTCAAACAGGGAAATTCACCCCTCCACTTT. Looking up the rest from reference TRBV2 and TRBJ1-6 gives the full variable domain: EPEVTQTPSHQVTQMGQEVILRCVPISNHLYFYWYRQILGQKVEFLVSFYNNEISEKSEIFDDQFSVERPDGSNFTLKIRSTKLEDSAMYFCASRGLKQGNSPLHFGNGTRLTVT.

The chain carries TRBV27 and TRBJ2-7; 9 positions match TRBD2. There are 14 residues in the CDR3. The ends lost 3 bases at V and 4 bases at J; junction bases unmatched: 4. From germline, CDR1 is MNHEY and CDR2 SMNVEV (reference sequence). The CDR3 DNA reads TGTGCCAGCAGTTTTAGCGGGGGATCATACGAGCAGTACTTC. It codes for CASSFSGGSYEQYF.

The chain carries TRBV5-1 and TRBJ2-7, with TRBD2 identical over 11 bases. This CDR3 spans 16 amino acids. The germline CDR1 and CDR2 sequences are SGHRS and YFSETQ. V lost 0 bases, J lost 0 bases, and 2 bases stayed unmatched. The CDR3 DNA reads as TGCGCCAGCAGCTTGGAACTAGCGGGAGCCTCCTACGAGCAGTACTTC. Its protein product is CASSLELAGASYEQYF.

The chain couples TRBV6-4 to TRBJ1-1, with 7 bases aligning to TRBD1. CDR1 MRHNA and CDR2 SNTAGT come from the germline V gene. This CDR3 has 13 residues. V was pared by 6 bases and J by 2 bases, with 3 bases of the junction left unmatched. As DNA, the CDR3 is TGTGCCAGCAGGCAGGGGGAAAACACTGAAGCTTTCTTT. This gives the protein CASRQGENTEAFF.

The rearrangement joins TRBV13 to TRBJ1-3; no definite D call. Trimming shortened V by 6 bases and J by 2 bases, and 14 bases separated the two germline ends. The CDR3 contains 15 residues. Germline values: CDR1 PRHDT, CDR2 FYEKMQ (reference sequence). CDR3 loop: CASSPREKTGNTIYF. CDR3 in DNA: TGTGCCAGCAGTCCGAGGGAAAAAACTGGAAACACCATATATTTT.

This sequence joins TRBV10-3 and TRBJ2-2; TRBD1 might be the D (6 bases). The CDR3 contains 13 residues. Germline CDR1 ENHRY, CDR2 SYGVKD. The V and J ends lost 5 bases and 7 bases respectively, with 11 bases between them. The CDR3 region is CAISQGNGGELFF. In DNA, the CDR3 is TGTGCCATCAGTCAGGGGAATGGCGGGGAGCTGTTTTTT.

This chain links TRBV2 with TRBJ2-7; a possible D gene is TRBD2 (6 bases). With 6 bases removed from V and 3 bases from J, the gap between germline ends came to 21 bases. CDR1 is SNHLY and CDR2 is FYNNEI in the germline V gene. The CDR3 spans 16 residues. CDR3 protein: CASSSGVAARIYEQYF. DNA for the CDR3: TGTGCCAGCAGCTCGGGGGTAGCGGCAAGAATCTACGAGCAGTACTTC.

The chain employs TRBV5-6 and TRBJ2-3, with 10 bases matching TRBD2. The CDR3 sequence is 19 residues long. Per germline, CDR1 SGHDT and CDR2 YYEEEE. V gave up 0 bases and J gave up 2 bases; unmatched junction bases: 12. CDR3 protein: CASSLGGPTGLAVTDTQYF. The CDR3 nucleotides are TGTGCCAGCAGCTTGGGGGGGCCGACAGGACTAGCGGTCACAGATACGCAGTATTTT.

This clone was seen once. The chain's CDR3 is CASSLQGVQETQYF. The CDR3 DNA is TGCGCCAGCAGCCTGCAGGGTGTGCAAGAGACCCAGTACTTC. The gene calls are TRBV5-1 and TRBJ2-5; a weak D match, TRBD1 (5 bases). V shed 4 bases and J shed 2 bases, with 12 bases lying between them. The CDR3 length is 14 residues. From germline, CDR1 is SGHRS and CDR2 YFSETQ.

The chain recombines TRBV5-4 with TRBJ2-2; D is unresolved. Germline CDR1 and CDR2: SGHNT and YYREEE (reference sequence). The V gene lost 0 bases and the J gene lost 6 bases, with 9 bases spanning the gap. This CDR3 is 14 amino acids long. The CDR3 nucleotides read TGTGCCAGCAGCTTGGTGCCGGGTTCCGGGGAGCTGTTTTTT. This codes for CASSLVPGSGELFF.

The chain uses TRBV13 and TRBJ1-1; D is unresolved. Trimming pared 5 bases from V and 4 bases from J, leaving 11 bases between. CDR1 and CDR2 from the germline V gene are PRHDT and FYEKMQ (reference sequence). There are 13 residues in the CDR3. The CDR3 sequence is CASSIRVITEAFF. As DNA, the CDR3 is TGTGCCAGCAGCATACGGGTGATCACTGAAGCTTTCTTT.

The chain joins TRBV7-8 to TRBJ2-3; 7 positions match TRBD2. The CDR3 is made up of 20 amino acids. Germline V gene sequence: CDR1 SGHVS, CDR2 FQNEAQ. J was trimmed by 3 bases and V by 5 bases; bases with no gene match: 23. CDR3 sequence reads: CASSRDVRSGALSFTDTQYF. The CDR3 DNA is TGTGCCAGCAGCAGGGACGTTAGAAGCGGGGCTTTGTCATTTACAGATACGCAGTATTTT.

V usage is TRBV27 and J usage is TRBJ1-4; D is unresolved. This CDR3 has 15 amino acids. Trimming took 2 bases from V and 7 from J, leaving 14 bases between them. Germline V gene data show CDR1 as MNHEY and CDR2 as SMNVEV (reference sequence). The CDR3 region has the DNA TGTGCCAGCAGTTTAAATCCGGGGAGAGGTGAAAAACTGTTTTTT. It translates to CASSLNPGRGEKLFF.

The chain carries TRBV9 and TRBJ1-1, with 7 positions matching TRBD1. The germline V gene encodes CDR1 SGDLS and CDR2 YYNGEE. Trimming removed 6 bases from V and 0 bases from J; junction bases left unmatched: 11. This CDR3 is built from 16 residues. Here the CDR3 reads CASNKGQSLMNTEAFF. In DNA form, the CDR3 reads TGTGCCAGCAACAAGGGACAGTCTTTGATGAACACTGAAGCTTTCTTT. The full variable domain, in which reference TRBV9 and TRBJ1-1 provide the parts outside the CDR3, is DSGVTQTPKHLITATGQRVTLRCSPRSGDLSVYWYQQSLDQGLQFLIQYYNGEERAKGNILERFSAQQFPDLHSELNLSSLELGDSALYFCASNKGQSLMNTEAFFGQGTRLTVV.

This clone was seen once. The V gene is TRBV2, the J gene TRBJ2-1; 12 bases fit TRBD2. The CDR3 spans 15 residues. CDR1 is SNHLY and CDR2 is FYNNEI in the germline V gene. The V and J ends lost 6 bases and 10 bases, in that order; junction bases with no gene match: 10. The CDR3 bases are TGTGCCAGCAGAATATCTAGCGGGGGGGCGCAAGAGCAGTTCTTC. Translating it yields CASRISSGGAQEQFF.

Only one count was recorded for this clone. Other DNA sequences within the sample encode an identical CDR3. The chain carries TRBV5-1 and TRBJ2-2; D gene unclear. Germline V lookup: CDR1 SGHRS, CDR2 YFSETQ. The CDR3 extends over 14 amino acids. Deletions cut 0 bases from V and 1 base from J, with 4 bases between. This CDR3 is CASSLAGNTGELFF. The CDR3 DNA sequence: TGCGCCAGCAGCTTGGCAGGGAACACCGGGGAGCTGTTTTTT.